The T cell receptor (beta chain) described here comes from a study of T cells in Graves' hyperthyroidism and ophthalmopathy. Findings and limits, study-wide: The blood repertoire included most of the expanded thyroid clonotypes above 0.001. The model anticipated ophthalmopathy a median around six months pre-onset.

This clonotype was seen many times. Its cognate antigen is unknown. Germline V CDR1 and CDR2: LNHNV, YYDKDF (reference sequence). The CDR3 sequence is 17 residues long. Trimming cost V 1 base and J 0 bases; bases outside gene matches: 5. It was RNA transcripts that yielded the amplified TCR beta CDR3 regions. With the HTBI primer set, the TCR CDR3 went through a first round of RT-PCR. Using its own MiXCR run on the multiplex PCR reads, TCRdb lists one record per CDR3 protein. The sample consists of 450,000 to 700,000 distinct CDR3 sequences, around 45% of them appearing once. Exclusion of a patient resulted from uncontrolled infection, other autoimmune disease, pregnancy or lactation. For the diagnoses, clinical symptoms, serum thyroxine and TRAb, thyroid ultrasound and orbital computed tomography were used.

The rearrangement uses TRBV15 and TRBJ2-2; the match to TRBD1 covers 7 bases. This sequence was found in an adult woman with Graves' disease, either hyperthyroidism or ophthalmopathy (not recorded which). The specimen was peripheral blood or thyroid tissue (not recorded which). The CDR3 spells CATSRARGQTNTGELFF. The CDR3 region has the DNA TGTGCCACCAGCAGAGCTAGGGGACAGACGAACACCGGGGAGCTGTTTTTT.